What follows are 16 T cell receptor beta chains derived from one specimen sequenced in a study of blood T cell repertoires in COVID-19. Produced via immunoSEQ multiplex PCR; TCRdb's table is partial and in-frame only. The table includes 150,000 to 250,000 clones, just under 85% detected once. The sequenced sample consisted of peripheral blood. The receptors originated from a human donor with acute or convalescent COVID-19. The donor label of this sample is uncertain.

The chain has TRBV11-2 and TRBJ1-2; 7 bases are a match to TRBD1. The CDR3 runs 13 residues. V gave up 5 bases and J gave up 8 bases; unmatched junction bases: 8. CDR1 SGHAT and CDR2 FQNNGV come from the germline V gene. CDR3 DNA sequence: TGTGCCAGCAGCCCCGACAGGGAAGGCGGCTACACCTTC. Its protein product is CASSPDREGGYTF.

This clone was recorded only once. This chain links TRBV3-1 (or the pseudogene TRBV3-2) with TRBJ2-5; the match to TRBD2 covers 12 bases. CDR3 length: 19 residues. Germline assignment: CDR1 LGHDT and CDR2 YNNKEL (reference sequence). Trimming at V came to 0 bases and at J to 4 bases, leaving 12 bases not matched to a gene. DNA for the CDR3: TGTGCCAGCAGCCAAGATTATCTAGCGGGAGGGCCGAGGGGAGAGACCCAGTACTTC. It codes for CASSQDYLAGGPRGETQYF.

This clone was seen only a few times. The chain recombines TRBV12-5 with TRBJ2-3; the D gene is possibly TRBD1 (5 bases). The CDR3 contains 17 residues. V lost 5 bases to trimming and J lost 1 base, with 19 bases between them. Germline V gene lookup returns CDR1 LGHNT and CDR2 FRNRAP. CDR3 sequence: CASGPAPGKVGTDTQYF. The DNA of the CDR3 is TGTGCTAGTGGTCCGGCCCCAGGGAAGGTTGGCACAGATACGCAGTATTTT.

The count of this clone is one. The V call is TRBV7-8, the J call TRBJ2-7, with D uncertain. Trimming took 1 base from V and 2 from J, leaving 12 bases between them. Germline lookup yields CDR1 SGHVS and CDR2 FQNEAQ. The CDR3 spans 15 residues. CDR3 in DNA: TGTGCCAGCAGCTTAGGTACAGAGTCACCCTACGAGCAGTACTTC. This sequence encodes CASSLGTESPYEQYF.

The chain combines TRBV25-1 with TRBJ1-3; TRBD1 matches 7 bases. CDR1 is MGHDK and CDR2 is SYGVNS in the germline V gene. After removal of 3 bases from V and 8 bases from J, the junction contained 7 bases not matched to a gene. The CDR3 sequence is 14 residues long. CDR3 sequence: CASSDLSGGHTIYF. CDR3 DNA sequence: TGTGCCAGCAGTGATCTTTCAGGGGGTCACACCATATATTTT.

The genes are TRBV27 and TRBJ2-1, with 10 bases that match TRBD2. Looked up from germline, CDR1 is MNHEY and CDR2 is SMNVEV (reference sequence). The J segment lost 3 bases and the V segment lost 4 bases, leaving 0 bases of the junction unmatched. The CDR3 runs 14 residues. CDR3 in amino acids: CASSSSGGYNEQFF. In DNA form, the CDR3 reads TGTGCCAGCAGTTCTAGCGGGGGCTACAATGAGCAGTTCTTC.

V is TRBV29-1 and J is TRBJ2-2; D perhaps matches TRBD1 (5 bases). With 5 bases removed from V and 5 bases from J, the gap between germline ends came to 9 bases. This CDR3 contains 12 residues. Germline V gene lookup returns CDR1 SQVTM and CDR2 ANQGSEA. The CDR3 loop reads CSVTRVTGELFF. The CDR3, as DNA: TGCAGCGTTACCAGGGTAACCGGGGAGCTGTTTTTT.

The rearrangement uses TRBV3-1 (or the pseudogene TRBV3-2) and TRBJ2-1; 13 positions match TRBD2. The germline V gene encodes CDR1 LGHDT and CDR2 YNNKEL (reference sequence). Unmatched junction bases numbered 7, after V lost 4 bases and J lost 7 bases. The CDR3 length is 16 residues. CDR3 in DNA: TGTGCCAGCAGCCCAGTGACTAGCGGGAGGAGAAATGAGCAGTTCTTC. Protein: CASSPVTSGRRNEQFF.

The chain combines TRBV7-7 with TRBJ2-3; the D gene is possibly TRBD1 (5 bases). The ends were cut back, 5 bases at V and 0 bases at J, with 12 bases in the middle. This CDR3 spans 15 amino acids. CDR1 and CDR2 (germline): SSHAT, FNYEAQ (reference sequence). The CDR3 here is CASSHGQQSTDTQYF. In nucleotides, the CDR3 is TGTGCCAGCAGCCACGGACAACAGAGCACAGATACGCAGTATTTT.

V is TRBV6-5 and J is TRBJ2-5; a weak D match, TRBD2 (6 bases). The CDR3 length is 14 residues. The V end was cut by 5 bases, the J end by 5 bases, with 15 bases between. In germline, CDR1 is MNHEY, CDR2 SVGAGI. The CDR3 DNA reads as TGTGCCAGCAGTAATCACGGAGGGTTCGAGACCCAGTACTTC. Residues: CASSNHGGFETQYF.

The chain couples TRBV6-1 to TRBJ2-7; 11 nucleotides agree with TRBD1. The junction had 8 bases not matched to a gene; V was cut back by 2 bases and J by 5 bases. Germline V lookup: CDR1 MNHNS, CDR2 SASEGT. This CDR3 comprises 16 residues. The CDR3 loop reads CASSERGGTGGNEQYF. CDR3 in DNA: TGTGCCAGCAGTGAACGCGGCGGGACAGGGGGAAACGAGCAGTACTTC.

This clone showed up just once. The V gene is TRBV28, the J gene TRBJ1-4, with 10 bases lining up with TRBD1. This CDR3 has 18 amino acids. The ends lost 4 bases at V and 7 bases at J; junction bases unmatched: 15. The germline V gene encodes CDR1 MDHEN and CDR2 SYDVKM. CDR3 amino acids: CASSSGQGGGLSPEKLFF. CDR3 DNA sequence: TGTGCCAGCAGTTCCGGACAGGGGGGGGGACTATCCCCTGAAAAACTGTTTTTT.

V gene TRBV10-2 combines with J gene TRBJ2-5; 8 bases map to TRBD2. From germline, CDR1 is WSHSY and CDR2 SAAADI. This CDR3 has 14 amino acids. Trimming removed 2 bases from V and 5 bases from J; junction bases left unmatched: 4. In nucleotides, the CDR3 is TGCGCCAGCAGTGAGCCCGGGACTAGGGAGACCCAGTACTTC. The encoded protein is CASSEPGTRETQYF.

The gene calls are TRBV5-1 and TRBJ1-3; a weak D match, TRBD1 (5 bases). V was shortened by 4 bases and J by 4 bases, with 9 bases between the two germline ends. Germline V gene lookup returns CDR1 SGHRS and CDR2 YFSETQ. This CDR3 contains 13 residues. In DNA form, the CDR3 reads TGCGCCAGCAGCCAGGGTTCCGGAAACACCATATATTTT. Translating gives CASSQGSGNTIYF.

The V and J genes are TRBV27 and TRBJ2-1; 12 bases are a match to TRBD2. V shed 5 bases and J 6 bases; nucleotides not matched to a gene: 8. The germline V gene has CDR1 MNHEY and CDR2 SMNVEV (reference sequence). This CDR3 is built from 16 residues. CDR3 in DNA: TGTGCCAGCAGTATGACCCTAGCGGGAGGGCCCAATGAGCAGTTCTTC. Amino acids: CASSMTLAGGPNEQFF.

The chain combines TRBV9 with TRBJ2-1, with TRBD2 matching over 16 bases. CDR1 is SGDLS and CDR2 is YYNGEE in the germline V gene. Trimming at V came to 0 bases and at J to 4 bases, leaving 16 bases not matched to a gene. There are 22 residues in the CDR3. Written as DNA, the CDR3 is TGTGCCAGCAGCGTAGGGTGGACTTTCGGGACTAGCGGGAGGGGTATGTACAATGAGCAGTTCTTC. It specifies CASSVGWTFGTSGRGMYNEQFF.